In this sample, the clone carrying this T cell receptor beta chain turned up a few times. Its target is not known. Staining for CD45RO/CCR7/CD25/CD127/CD95/CD27 allowed sorting of CD4+ naive, central memory, regulatory and stem cell-like memory cells. Purity exceeded 95% in all sorted populations. These data come from a study of beta chain features in type 1 diabetes. Expressed TCRB transcripts got sequenced, as all isolated RNA was reverse transcribed. The assay was immunoSEQ multiplex PCR, and TCRdb's table has in-frame clones only and misses some. The data contain a few hundred thousand clones, roughly 14% of them singletons. Study-wide findings and caveats: Unsettled here was the matter of whether HLA type influences TCRB rearrangement. TCRB CDR3 length was moderately but significantly reduced in all four CD4+ subsets of Type 1 diabetes patients. When VDJ junctions were examined, type 1 diabetes patients showed fewer insertions and more deletions.

Sequencing was done on a sample of naive CD4+ T cells from blood. The clonotype was recovered from a woman between 18 and 29 years old with type 1 diabetes.

The CDR3: CASSPARLGLKRETVYEQYF. CDR3 coding DNA: TGTGCCAGCAGCCCCGCGCGCTTGGGTCTAAAGCGGGAAACGGTCTACGAGCAGTACTTC. V and J are TRBV7-6 and TRBJ2-7, with 7 positions matching TRBD2. The CDR3 extends over 20 amino acids. V was clipped by 5 bases and J by 3 bases; unmatched bases: 25. Germline V CDR1 and CDR2: SGHVS, FNYEAQ.